This TCR beta chain was found in a study of neoadjuvant nivolumab and ipilimumab in lung cancer. Study summary: Nivolumab 3 mg/kg was given days 1, 15 and 29, plus ipilimumab 1 mg/kg day 1 in combination.

Whole-study findings and limits: Only a single major-pathologic-response sample was available for clonality analysis. TCR sequencing covered a small number of samples.

Of note for this clone: As yet, its antigen is unknown.

Libraries were prepared by immunoSEQ multiplex PCR; TCRdb keeps only in-frame clonotypes and omits some of them. This table holds about 25,000 clones, 82% found once. Here the sequenced sample was tumor tissue, taken after neoadjuvant nivolumab, alone or with ipilimumab, at or shortly before surgery. This TCR derives from an adult with non-small cell lung cancer.

Written as DNA, the CDR3 is TGCGCCAGCAGCACCCAGGAGCTAATAACCAGCAATGAGCAGTTCTTC. Residues: CASSTQELITSNEQFF. This sequence joins TRBV5-1 and TRBJ2-1; D is uncertain. Trimming took 4 bases from V and 6 from J, leaving 20 bases between them. Per germline, CDR1 SGHRS and CDR2 YFSETQ. This CDR3 has 16 amino acids.